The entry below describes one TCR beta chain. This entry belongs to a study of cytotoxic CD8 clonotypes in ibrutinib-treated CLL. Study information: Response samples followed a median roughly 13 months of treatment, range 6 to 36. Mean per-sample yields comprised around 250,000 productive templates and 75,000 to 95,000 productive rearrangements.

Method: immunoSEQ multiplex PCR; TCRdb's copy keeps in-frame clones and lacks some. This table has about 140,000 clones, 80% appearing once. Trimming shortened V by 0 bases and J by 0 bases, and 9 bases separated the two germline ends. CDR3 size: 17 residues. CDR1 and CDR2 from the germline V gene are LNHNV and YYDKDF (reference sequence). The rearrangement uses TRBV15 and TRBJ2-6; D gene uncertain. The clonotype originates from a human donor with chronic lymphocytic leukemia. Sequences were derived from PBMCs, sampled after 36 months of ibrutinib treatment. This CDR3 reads CATSRDSLLSGANVLTF. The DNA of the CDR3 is TGTGCCACCAGCAGAGATTCCCTGCTCTCTGGGGCCAACGTCCTGACTTTC.